This TCR beta chain was sequenced for a study of CD8+ T cells in alopecia areata. Germline V gene sequence: CDR1 MGHRA, CDR2 YSYEKL. The CDR3 is 16 residues long. With 0 bases clipped from V and 4 bases from J, the junction kept 8 bases outside the gene matches. This clone was counted between two and nine times. Extracted from the samples, RNA was reverse transcribed into cDNA to serve as the sequencing template. Using immunoSEQ multiplex PCR, the repertoire was profiled, and TCRdb retains in-frame clones only, with some absent. The top ten clones hold less than 20% of a sample with about 90,000 clones, 44% of them seen once. The treatment: oral pan-JAK inhibitor, 5-10 mg twice daily.

Source: CD8+ T cells sorted from blood, taken at week 24, from a patient treated with tofacitinib. This chain connects TRBV4-1 to TRBJ2-7, with 8 nucleotides matching TRBD2. The sequence derives from a human donor with alopecia areata. CDR3 sequence reads: CASSQEFRTSIYEQYF. The CDR3 DNA sequence: TGCGCCAGCAGCCAAGAGTTCCGGACTAGCATATACGAGCAGTACTTC.